The sequence of this TCR beta chain was determined in a study of blood T cell repertoires in COVID-19. Study in general: Sample material is recorded as cDNA or gDNA derived from T cells, B-cell-depleted T cells, or PBMCs.

In terms of age and location, participants ranged from roughly 18 to 100 years and lived in about two dozen US areas. Cohort 3 recovery required two negative PCRs, clearance, or symptom resolution. The CDR3 is 14 amino acids. Germline values: CDR1 MDHEN, CDR2 SYDVKM. V was clipped by 7 bases and J by 5 bases; unmatched bases: 10. In the authors' methods: For nucleated cells, counts were estimated from reference gene primer amplification. Repertoires were generated with immunoSEQ multiplex PCR, while TCRdb's copy carries only in-frame clones and drops some. V, J and clone size derive from that table, while D and trimming were established from the DNA sequence. This sample has over 120,000 clones, with more than 80% found just once.

The material sequenced was PBMCs or T cells enriched from blood (not recorded which). This receptor was obtained from a man aged 45-65 years who had recovered from COVID-19. The chain carries TRBV28 and TRBJ2-5, with 7 positions matching TRBD2. The chain's CDR3 is CASMWRETGETQYF. CDR3 bases: TGTGCCAGCATGTGGCGGGAGACGGGGGAGACCCAGTACTTC. The full variable domain, with the rest looked up from reference TRBV28 and TRBJ2-5, is DVKVTQSSRYLVKRTGEKVFLECVQDMDHENMFWYRQDPGLGLRLIYFSYDVKMKEKGDIPEGYSVSREKKERFSLILESASTNQTSMYLCASMWRETGETQYFGPGTRLLVL.